The following is a T cell receptor beta chain sequence with its context. This record comes from a study of blood T cell repertoires in COVID-19. At the level of the study: Samples representing acute and convalescent COVID-19 were sourced from the United States, Italy and Spain.

Using immunoSEQ multiplex PCR, the repertoire was profiled, and TCRdb retains in-frame clones only, with some absent. The sample carries hundreds of thousands of clones, approximately 90% recorded once. Germline V lookup: CDR1 LGHDT, CDR2 YNNKEL (reference sequence). The CDR3 covers 14 residues. V shed 2 bases, J shed 3 bases, and the junction held 1 base outside the gene matches. Sequenced input: peripheral blood. The clonotype comes from a young woman who had recovered from COVID-19. This rearrangement joins TRBV3-1 (or the pseudogene TRBV3-2) to TRBJ2-1, with TRBD2 matching over 7 bases. The CDR3 spells CASSQRDYYNEQFF. CDR3 coding DNA: TGTGCCAGCAGCCAACGGGACTACTACAATGAGCAGTTCTTC.